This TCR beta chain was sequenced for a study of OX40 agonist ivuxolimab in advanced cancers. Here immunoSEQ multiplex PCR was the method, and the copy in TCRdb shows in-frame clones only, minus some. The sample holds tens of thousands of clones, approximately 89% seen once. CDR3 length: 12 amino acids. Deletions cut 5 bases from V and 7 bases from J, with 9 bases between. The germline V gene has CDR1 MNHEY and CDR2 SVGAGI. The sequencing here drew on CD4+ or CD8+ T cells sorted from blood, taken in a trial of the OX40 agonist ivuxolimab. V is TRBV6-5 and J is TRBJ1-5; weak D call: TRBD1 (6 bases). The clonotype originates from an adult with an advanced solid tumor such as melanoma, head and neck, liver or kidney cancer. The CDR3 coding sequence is TGTGCCAGCAGTGGGGGGGGCCAGCCCCAGCATTTT. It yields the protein CASSGGGQPQHF.